What follows are 15 T cell receptor beta chains derived from one specimen sequenced in a study of cytotoxic CD8 clonotypes in ibrutinib-treated CLL. The method was immunoSEQ multiplex PCR; TCRdb's version includes in-frame clones alone and lacks a portion of them. The repertoire holds around 250,000 clones, around three quarters seen once, with 15% to 17% in the top ten. The sequences come from PBMCs, collected after 24 months of ibrutinib treatment. All receptors come from a human donor with chronic lymphocytic leukemia.

This chain connects TRBV27 to TRBJ2-1; 7 positions match TRBD1. V lost 6 bases, J lost 4 bases, and 9 bases stayed unmatched. This CDR3 is 15 amino acids long. CDR1 is MNHEY, CDR2 SMNVEV, per germline (reference sequence). CDR3 residues: CASSTDGTVYNEQFF. CDR3 DNA sequence: TGTGCCAGCAGCACGGACGGGACAGTATACAATGAGCAGTTCTTC.

The CDR3 nucleotides read TGTGCCAGCAGCCTTAGAGCCAGATTAGACGAGCAGTTCTTC. The encoded protein is CASSLRARLDEQFF. V is TRBV14 and J is TRBJ2-1; the D is unclear. Germline V gene lookup returns CDR1 SGHDN and CDR2 FVKESK. The CDR3 runs 14 residues. The V end lost 4 bases, the J end lost 10 bases, and 17 bases lay between the germline ends.

There are a few counts of this clone. This chain uses TRBV6-4 with TRBJ2-1; 14 bases are a match to TRBD2. This CDR3 comprises 16 residues. Germline CDR1 reads MRHNA; CDR2 reads SNTAGT. Germline trimming cut 3 bases from V and 7 bases from J; bases unmatched to any gene: 5. The CDR3 region is CASSEEGLAGGNEQFF. The CDR3 DNA is TGTGCCAGCAGTGAGGAAGGACTAGCGGGAGGAAATGAGCAGTTCTTC.

In its sample, this clone was seen once. V is TRBV30 and J is TRBJ2-5; either TRBD1 or TRBD2 may supply D (6 bases each). The CDR3 covers 14 residues. V was trimmed by 5 bases and J by 3 bases, leaving 16 bases between them. Germline V gene sequence: CDR1 GTSNPN, CDR2 SVGIG (reference sequence). CDR3: CAWVGWGAKETQYF. CDR3 DNA: TGTGCCTGGGTGGGCTGGGGGGCGAAAGAGACCCAGTACTTC.

This chain joins TRBV18 and TRBJ1-1; D not certain. V was shortened by 6 bases and J by 10 bases, with 15 bases between the two germline ends. The CDR3 contains 12 residues. Germline CDR1 reads KGHSH; CDR2 reads LQKENI. CDR3: CASSPREGVAFF. In nucleotides, the CDR3 is TGTGCCAGCTCCCCAAGGGAGGGTGTAGCTTTCTTT.

About this clone: Given the absence of the conserved phenylalanine or tryptophan at the CDR3 end, a read error is likely. No DNA is shown, since the ends of the CDR3 on it are uncertain; the CDR3 is the one TCRdb lists. The chain recombines TRBV5-6 with TRBJ1-4; whether TRBD1, the table's D call, matches the DNA was not checked. The CDR3 sequence runs 12 residues, both termini included. CDR1 and CDR2 from the germline V gene are SGHDT and YYEEEE. CDR3 sequence: CASSLSWRQLEL.

The chain is built from TRBV14 and TRBJ2-5; D uncertain. With 1 base removed from V and 5 bases from J, the gap between germline ends came to 8 bases. This CDR3 is built from 13 residues. Per the germline V gene, CDR1 is SGHDN and CDR2 is FVKESK. This CDR3 is CASSQGEYETQYF. CDR3 DNA sequence: TGTGCCAGCAGCCAAGGAGAATATGAGACCCAGTACTTC.

The rearrangement links TRBV2 to TRBJ2-7; D gene uncertain. The V and J ends lost 3 bases and 2 bases respectively, with 8 bases between them. In germline, CDR1 is SNHLY, CDR2 FYNNEI. The CDR3 consists of 13 residues. The CDR3 sequence is CASSDEIAYEQYF. CDR3 bases: TGTGCCAGCAGTGATGAGATCGCCTACGAGCAGTACTTC. The full variable domain, rest sourced from reference TRBV2 and TRBJ2-7, is EPEVTQTPSHQVTQMGQEVILRCVPISNHLYFYWYRQILGQKVEFLVSFYNNEISEKSEIFDDQFSVERPDGSNFTLKIRSTKLEDSAMYFCASSDEIAYEQYFGPGTRLTVT.

This clone was seen a handful of times. The chain is built from TRBV30 and TRBJ1-2; D is unresolved. V lost 2 bases to trimming and J lost 8 bases, with 15 bases between them. The CDR3 is 13 amino acids. CDR1 and CDR2 (germline): GTSNPN, SVGIG (reference sequence). The CDR3 DNA reads TGTGCCTGGAGTACATCTTGGCTCGGAGGCTACACCTTC. Its protein product is CAWSTSWLGGYTF.

The rearrangement joins TRBV7-2 to TRBJ2-7, with D possibly TRBD2 on 6 matching bases. Trimming cost V 5 bases and J 6 bases, with 14 bases left between them. Germline V gives CDR1 SGHTA, CDR2 FQGNSA. The CDR3 spans 13 residues. This CDR3 reads CASSVRRDFEQYF. CDR3 bases: TGTGCCAGCAGCGTCCGCCGGGACTTCGAGCAGTACTTC.

V and J are TRBV28 and TRBJ1-5, with D possibly TRBD1 on 5 matching bases. Trimming took 6 bases from V and 4 from J, leaving 19 bases between them. The CDR3 runs to 16 residues. CDR1 is MDHEN and CDR2 is SYDVKM in the germline V gene. The CDR3 nucleotides are TGTGCCAGCAGCCCACGGGGGGATAAGATAAATCAGCCCCAGCATTTT. This translates into CASSPRGDKINQPQHF. Looking up the rest from reference TRBV28 and TRBJ1-5 gives the full variable domain: DVKVTQSSRYLVKRTGEKVFLECVQDMDHENMFWYRQDPGLGLRLIYFSYDVKMKEKGDIPEGYSVSREKKERFSLILESASTNQTSMYLCASSPRGDKINQPQHFGDGTRLSIL.

The chain couples TRBV25-1 to TRBJ1-4, with D possibly matching TRBD1 (5 bases). The germline CDR1 and CDR2 sequences are MGHDK and SYGVNS. The CDR3 consists of 15 residues. Trimming shortened V by 4 bases and J by 6 bases, and 15 bases separated the two germline ends. In nucleotides, the CDR3 is TGTGCCAGCAGTGTCGAGGGAAGGGGCGATGAAAAACTGTTTTTT. Protein product: CASSVEGRGDEKLFF.

The chain joins TRBV6-6 to TRBJ2-7; D remains unclear. The CDR3 has 14 amino acids. The germline V gene encodes CDR1 MNHNY and CDR2 SVGAGI (reference sequence). Trimming took off 7 bases at V and 2 bases at J, with 15 bases between the two ends. The CDR3 DNA follows: TGTGCCAGCAACCAACGGACCGACCCCTACGAGCAGTACTTC. This sequence encodes CASNQRTDPYEQYF.

This chain connects TRBV6-5 to TRBJ2-2; no definite D call. Germline assignment: CDR1 MNHEY and CDR2 SVGAGI. The CDR3 totals 14 residues. Trimming pared 2 bases from V and 5 bases from J, leaving 9 bases between. CDR3 DNA: TGTGCCAGCAGTTACACTTTCGGAACCGGGGAGCTGTTTTTT. It translates to CASSYTFGTGELFF.

The chain is built from TRBV7-9 and TRBJ2-5; D is undetermined. CDR3 length: 12 amino acids. V shed 4 bases and J shed 5 bases, with 8 bases lying between them. Germline lookup yields CDR1 SEHNR and CDR2 FQNEAQ (reference sequence). CDR3 sequence (DNA): TGTGCCAGCAGCTCCAGCTGGGAGACCCAGTACTTC. It encodes CASSSSWETQYF.